A selection of T cell receptor beta chains follows, all from one sample in a study of a mutant IDH1 vaccine in newly diagnosed glioma. These receptors' targets are unknown. Some clones are missing from TCRdb's copy, which holds only in-frame ones; the method was immunoSEQ multiplex PCR. The sample includes tens of thousands of clones, 80% of them seen just once. Material: PBMCs, obtained from a glioma patient whose treatment included an IDH1 peptide vaccine. The receptors originated from a man aged 45-65 years with glioma. CDR3s include the opening cysteine and the closing phenylalanine or tryptophan. Each record gives: J gene, V gene, D gene, CDR3 length, CDR3 protein. A D gene is named only where the DNA matches it firmly.

J: TRBJ2-4
V: TRBV5-1
D: TRBD1
length: 18
CDR3: CASSLGQGRGLAKNIQYF

J: TRBJ2-7
V: TRBV6-6
D: TRBD2
length: 12
CDR3: CATGLAGDEQYF

J: TRBJ2-7
V: TRBV5-1
D: -
length: 15
CDR3: CASSLGGSPTYEQYF

J: TRBJ2-1
V: TRBV5-1
D: -
length: 13
CDR3: CASSTDGQDEQFF

J: TRBJ1-1
V: TRBV2
D: TRBD1
length: 13
CDR3: CAAERDRDTEAFF

J: TRBJ1-2
V: TRBV11-2
D: -
length: 14
CDR3: CASSPGQINYGYTF

J: TRBJ2-5
V: TRBV25-1
D: -
length: 13
CDR3: CASSEARIGAQYF

J: TRBJ2-3
V: TRBV10-3
D: TRBD1
length: 14
CDR3: CAISGDRAPDTQYF

J: TRBJ2-4
V: TRBV7-9
D: -
length: 14
CDR3: CASSLAGTENIQYF

J: TRBJ1-5
V: TRBV7-2
D: TRBD1
length: 16
CDR3: CASSLGTGSVNQPQHF

J: TRBJ2-5
V: TRBV7-9
D: TRBD1
length: 15
CDR3: CASSVAGTGVQTQYF

J: TRBJ1-2
V: TRBV28
D: -
length: 13
CDR3: CASSSHSSRGYTF

J: TRBJ1-4
V: TRBV30
D: -
length: 11
CDR3: CAWSLREKLFF

J: TRBJ2-5
V: TRBV20-1
D: -
length: 11
CDR3: CSANNQETQYF

J: TRBJ2-3
V: TRBV10-3
D: TRBD1
length: 12
CDR3: CAVGQEFDTQYF

J: TRBJ1-3
V: TRBV5-4
D: TRBD1
length: 15
CDR3: CASSSGTVIGNTIYF

J: TRBJ2-4
V: TRBV2
D: TRBD1
length: 11
CDR3: CASRIQGATDF

J: TRBJ2-3
V: TRBV4-3
D: -
length: 14
CDR3: CASSQGGSTDTQYF